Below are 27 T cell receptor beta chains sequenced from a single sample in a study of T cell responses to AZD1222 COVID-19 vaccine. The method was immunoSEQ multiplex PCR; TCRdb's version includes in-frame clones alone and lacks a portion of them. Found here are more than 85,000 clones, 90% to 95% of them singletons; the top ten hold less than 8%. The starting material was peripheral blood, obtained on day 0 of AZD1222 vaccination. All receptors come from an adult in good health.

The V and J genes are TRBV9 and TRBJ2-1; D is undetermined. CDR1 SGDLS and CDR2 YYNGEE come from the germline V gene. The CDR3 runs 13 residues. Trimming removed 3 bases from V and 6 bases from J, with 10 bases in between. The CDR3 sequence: CASSADTFNEQFF. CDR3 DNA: TGTGCCAGCAGCGCAGACACCTTCAATGAGCAGTTCTTC.

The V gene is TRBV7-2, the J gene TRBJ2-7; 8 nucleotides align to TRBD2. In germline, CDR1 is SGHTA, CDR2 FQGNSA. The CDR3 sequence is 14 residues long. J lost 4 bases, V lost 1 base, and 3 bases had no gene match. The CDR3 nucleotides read TGTGCCAGCAGCTTAGATGGCGGGGGGTACGAGCAGTACTTC. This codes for CASSLDGGGYEQYF.

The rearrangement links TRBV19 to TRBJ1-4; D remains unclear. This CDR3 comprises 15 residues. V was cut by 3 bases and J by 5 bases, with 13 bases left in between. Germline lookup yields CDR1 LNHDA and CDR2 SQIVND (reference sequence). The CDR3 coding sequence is TGTGCCAGTAGTATCTTCGGGCAGAGCAATGAAAAACTGTTTTTT. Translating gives CASSIFGQSNEKLFF.

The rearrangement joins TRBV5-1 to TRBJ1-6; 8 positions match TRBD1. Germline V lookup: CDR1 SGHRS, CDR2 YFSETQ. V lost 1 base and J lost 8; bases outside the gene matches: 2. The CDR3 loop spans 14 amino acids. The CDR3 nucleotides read TGCGCCAGCAGCTTGCAGGGGGCTGATTCACCCCTCCACTTT. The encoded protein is CASSLQGADSPLHF.

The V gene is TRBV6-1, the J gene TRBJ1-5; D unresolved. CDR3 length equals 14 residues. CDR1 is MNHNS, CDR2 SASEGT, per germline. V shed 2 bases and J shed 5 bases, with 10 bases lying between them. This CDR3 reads CASSEIGQYQPQHF. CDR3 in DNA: TGTGCCAGCAGTGAAATCGGCCAATATCAGCCCCAGCATTTT.

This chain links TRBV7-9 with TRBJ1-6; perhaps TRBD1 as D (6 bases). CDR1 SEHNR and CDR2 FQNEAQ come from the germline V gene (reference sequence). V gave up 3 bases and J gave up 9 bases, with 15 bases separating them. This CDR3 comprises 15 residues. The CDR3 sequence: CASSLMDSTSSPLHF. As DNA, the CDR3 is TGTGCCAGCAGCTTGATGGACAGTACTTCTTCACCCCTCCACTTT. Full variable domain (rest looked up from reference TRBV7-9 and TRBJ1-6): DTGVSQNPRHKITKRGQNVTFRCDPISEHNRLYWYRQTLGQGPEFLTYFQNEAQLEKSRLLSDRFSAERPKGSFSTLEIQRTEQGDSAMYLCASSLMDSTSSPLHFGNGTRLTVT.

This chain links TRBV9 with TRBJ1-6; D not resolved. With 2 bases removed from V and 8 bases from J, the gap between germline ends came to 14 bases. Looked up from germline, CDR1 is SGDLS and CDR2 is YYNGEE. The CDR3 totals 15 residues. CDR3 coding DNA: TGTGCCAGCAGCGTGACGGACGGACCAGATTCACCCCTCCACTTT. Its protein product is CASSVTDGPDSPLHF.

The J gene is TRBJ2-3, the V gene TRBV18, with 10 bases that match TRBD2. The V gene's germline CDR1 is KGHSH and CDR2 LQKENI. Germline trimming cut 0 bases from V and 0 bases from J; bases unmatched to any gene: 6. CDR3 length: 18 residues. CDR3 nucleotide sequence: TGTGCCAGCTCACCACCGGCTAGCGGGGGTCCTAGCACAGATACGCAGTATTTT. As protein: CASSPPASGGPSTDTQYF.

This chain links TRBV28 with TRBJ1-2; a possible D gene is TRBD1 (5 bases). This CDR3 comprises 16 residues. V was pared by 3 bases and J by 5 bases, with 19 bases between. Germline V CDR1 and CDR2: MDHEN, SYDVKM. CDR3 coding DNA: TGTGCCAGCAGTTTCCCTTGGCTCCCCGAGGGGTATGGCTACACCTTC. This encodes CASSFPWLPEGYGYTF.

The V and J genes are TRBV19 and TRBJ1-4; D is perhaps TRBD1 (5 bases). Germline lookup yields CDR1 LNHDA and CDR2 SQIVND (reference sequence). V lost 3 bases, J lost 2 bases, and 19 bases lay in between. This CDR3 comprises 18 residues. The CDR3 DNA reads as TGTGCCAGTAGTATCTATTGGGGGGTCGGGTCGACTAATGAAAAACTGTTTTTT. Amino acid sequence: CASSIYWGVGSTNEKLFF.

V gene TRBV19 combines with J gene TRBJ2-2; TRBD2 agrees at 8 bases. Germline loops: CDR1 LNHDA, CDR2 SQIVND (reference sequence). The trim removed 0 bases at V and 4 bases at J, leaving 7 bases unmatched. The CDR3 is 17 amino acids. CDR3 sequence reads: CASSIDRGGATTGELFF. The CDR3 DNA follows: TGTGCCAGTAGTATAGATCGGGGGGGGGCCACCACCGGGGAGCTGTTTTTT.

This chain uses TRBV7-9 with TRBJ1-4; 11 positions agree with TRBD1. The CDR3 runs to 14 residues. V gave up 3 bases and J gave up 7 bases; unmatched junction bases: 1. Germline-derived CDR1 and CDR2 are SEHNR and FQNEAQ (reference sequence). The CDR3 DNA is TGTGCCAGCAGCTTCGGACAGGGGGCTGAAAAACTGTTTTTT. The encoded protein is CASSFGQGAEKLFF.

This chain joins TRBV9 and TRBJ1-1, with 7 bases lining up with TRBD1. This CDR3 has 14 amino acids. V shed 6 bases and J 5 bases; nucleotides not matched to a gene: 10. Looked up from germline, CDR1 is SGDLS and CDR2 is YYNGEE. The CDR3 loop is CASTPDREGTEAFF. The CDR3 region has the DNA TGTGCCAGCACCCCCGACAGGGAAGGGACTGAAGCTTTCTTT.

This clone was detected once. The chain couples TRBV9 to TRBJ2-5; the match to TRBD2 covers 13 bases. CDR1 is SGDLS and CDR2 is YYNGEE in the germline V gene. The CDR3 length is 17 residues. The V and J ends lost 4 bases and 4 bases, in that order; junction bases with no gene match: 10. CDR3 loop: CASSPRPTSGGGETQYF. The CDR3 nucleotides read TGTGCCAGCAGCCCGAGGCCTACTAGCGGGGGGGGAGAGACCCAGTACTTC. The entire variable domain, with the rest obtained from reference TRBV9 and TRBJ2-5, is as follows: DSGVTQTPKHLITATGQRVTLRCSPRSGDLSVYWYQQSLDQGLQFLIQYYNGEERAKGNILERFSAQQFPDLHSELNLSSLELGDSALYFCASSPRPTSGGGETQYFGPGTRLLVL.

As DNA, the CDR3 is TGTGCCAGCAGCAAGATCGAAGGGACAGATACGCAGTATTTT. It encodes CASSKIEGTDTQYF. V gene TRBV7-6 combines with J gene TRBJ2-3, with unresolved D. V was clipped by 5 bases and J by 3 bases, with 12 bases between them. Looked up from germline, CDR1 is SGHVS and CDR2 is FNYEAQ. This CDR3 region has 14 residues. The full variable domain, completed using reference TRBV7-6 and TRBJ2-3, is GAGVSQSPRYKVTKRGQDVALRCDPISGHVSLYWYRQALGQGPEFLTYFNYEAQQDKSGLPNDRFSAERPEGSISTLTIQRTEQRDSAMYRCASSKIEGTDTQYFGPGTRLTVL.

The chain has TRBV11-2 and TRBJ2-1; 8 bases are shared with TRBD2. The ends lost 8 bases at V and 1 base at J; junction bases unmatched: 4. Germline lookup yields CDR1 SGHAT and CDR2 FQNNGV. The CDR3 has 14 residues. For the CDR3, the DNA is TGTGCCAGCTCGGGGGGGCCTTCCTACAATGAGCAGTTCTTC. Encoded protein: CASSGGPSYNEQFF.

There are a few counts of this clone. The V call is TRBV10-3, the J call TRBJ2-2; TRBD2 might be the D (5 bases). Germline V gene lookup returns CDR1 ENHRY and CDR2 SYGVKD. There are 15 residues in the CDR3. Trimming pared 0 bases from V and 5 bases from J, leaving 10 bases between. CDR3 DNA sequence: TGTGCCATCAGTGAGTCGACCCGGGGAACCGGGGAGCTGTTTTTT. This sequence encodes CAISESTRGTGELFF.

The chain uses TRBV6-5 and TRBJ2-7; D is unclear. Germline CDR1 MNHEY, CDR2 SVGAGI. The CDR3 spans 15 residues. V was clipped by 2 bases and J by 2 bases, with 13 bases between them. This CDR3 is CASSYLESQAYEQYF. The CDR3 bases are TGTGCCAGCAGTTACCTAGAAAGCCAAGCCTACGAGCAGTACTTC.

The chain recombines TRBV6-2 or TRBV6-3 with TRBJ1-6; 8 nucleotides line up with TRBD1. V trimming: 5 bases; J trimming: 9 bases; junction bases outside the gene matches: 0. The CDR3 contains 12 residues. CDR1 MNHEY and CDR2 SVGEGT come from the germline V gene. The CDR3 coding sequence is TGTGCCAGCAGTACAGGGGGTTCACCCCTCCACTTT. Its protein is CASSTGGSPLHF.

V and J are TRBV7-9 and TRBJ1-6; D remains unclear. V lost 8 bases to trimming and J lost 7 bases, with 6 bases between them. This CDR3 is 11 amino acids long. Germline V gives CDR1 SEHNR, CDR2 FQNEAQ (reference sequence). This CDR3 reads CASQGNSPLHF. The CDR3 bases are TGTGCCAGCCAAGGGAATTCACCCCTCCACTTT.

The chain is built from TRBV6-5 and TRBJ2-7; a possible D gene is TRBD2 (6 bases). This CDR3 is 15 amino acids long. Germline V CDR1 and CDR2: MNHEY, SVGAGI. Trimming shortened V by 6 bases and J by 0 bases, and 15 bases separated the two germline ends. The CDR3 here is CASRDDSSGSYEQYF. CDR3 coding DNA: TGTGCCAGCAGAGACGACAGTAGCGGCTCCTACGAGCAGTACTTC.

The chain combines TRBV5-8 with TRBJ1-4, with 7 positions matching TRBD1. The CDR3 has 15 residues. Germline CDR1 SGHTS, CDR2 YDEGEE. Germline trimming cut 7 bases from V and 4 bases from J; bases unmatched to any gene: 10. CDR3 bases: TGTGCCAGCCAGGGGGAACGGTCTGGTAATGAAAAACTGTTTTTT. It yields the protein CASQGERSGNEKLFF.

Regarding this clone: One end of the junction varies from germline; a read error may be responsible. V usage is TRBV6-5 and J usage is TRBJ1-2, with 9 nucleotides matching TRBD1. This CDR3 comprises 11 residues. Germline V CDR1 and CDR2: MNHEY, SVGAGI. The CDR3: CASSEGDREIF. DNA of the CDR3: TGTGCCAGCAGCGAGGGGGACAGGGAAATTTTC.

CDR3 coding DNA: TGCGCCAGCAGCTTGGTCCCAGGCGTTAATGAAAAACTGTTTTTT. This codes for CASSLVPGVNEKLFF. This rearrangement joins TRBV5-1 to TRBJ1-4; D gene ambiguous. Germline assignment: CDR1 SGHRS and CDR2 YFSETQ. V lost 0 bases to trimming and J lost 4 bases, with 10 bases between them. The CDR3 contains 15 residues.

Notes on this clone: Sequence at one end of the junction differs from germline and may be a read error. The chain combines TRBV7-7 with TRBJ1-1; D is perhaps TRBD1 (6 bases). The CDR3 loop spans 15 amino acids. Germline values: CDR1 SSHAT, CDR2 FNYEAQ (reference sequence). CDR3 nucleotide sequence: TGTGCTAGCAGCTTAGTGGACACAGGGCCCACTGAAGCTTTCTTT. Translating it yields CASSLVDTGPTEAFF.

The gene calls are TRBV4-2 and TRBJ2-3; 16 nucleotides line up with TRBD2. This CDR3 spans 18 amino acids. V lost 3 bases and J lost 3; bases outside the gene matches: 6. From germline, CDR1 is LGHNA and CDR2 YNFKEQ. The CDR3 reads CASSHGGLAGGLTDTQYF. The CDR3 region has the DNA TGTGCCAGCAGCCACGGGGGACTAGCGGGAGGGCTTACAGATACGCAGTATTTT.

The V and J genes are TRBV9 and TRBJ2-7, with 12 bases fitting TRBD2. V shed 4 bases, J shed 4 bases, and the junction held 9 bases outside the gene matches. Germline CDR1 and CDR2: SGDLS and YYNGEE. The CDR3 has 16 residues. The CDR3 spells CASSPTTSGGSYEQYF. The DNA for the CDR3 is TGTGCCAGCAGCCCCACGACTAGCGGGGGATCATACGAGCAGTACTTC.